The rows below give T cell receptor beta chains drawn from one sample of a study of molecular identifiers for immune sequencing clone quantification. TCRdb re-analysed the PCR reads in MiXCR, keeping a single row per CDR3 protein. The sample consists of around 470,000 distinct CDR3 sequences, roughly 24% of them appearing once. Material: naive CD8+ T cells from blood, with Jurkat cell RNA spiked in. These receptors came from a human donor in good health. Some libraries in this study had Jurkat cell RNA spiked in. CDR3s include the opening cysteine and the closing phenylalanine or tryptophan. D genes are given only for firm matches. Clone size appears in some rows only: once, few, many, or a class for an expanded clone.

d_gene: .; j_gene: TRBJ1-1; abundance: few; v_gene: TRBV13; CDR3nt: TGTGCCAGCAGCTTAGTGGGCGAACTGAACACTGAAGCTTTCTTT; CDR3aa: CASSLVGELNTEAFF
d_gene: .; j_gene: TRBJ1-6; abundance: few; v_gene: TRBV7-9; CDR3nt: TGTGCCAGCAGCTTAGTCGACGGGTTACAAAATTCACCCCTCCACTTT; CDR3aa: CASSLVDGLQNSPLHF
d_gene: .; j_gene: TRBJ1-5; abundance: .; v_gene: TRBV9; CDR3nt: TGTGCCAGCAGCCAGACAGACTCCCGAATGCCCCAGCATTTT; CDR3aa: CASSQTDSRMPQHF
d_gene: TRBD1; j_gene: TRBJ2-5; abundance: few; v_gene: TRBV24-1; CDR3nt: TGTGCCACCAGTGATTTGGGTGAGGGGGCTGGTGAGACCCAGTACTTC; CDR3aa: CATSDLGEGAGETQYF
d_gene: TRBD1; j_gene: TRBJ2-1; abundance: .; v_gene: TRBV9; CDR3nt: TGTGCCAGCAGCATCCGGGACAGTTACAATGAGCAGTTCTTC; CDR3aa: CASSIRDSYNEQFF
d_gene: .; j_gene: TRBJ2-5; abundance: .; v_gene: TRBV7-9; CDR3nt: TGTACCAGCAGCTTAGGTTCGTCCAACCAAGAGACCCAGTACTTC; CDR3aa: CTSSLGSSNQETQYF
d_gene: .; j_gene: TRBJ1-1; abundance: many; v_gene: TRBV28; CDR3nt: TGTGCCAGCAGTTTTCGCAGGAGCACTGAAGCTTTCTTT; CDR3aa: CASSFRRSTEAFF
d_gene: .; j_gene: TRBJ1-1; abundance: many; v_gene: TRBV29-1; CDR3nt: TGCAGCGTGCCCCTCCCGGGGGGTAGCACTGAAGCTTTCTTT; CDR3aa: CSVPLPGGSTEAFF
d_gene: .; j_gene: TRBJ2-7; abundance: many; v_gene: TRBV4-3; CDR3nt: TGCGCCAGCAGCCAATGGAGGGGCTCCTACGAGCAGTACTTC; CDR3aa: CASSQWRGSYEQYF
d_gene: TRBD2; j_gene: TRBJ2-5; abundance: .; v_gene: TRBV9; CDR3nt: TGTGCCGGCAGCTATACTAGCGGCCCCCAAGAGACCCAGTACTTC; CDR3aa: CAGSYTSGPQETQYF
d_gene: TRBD1; j_gene: TRBJ2-7; abundance: many; v_gene: TRBV4-3; CDR3nt: TGCGCCAGCAGCCCACACAGGGGGGCCTACGAGCAGTACTTC; CDR3aa: CASSPHRGAYEQYF
d_gene: .; j_gene: TRBJ2-1; abundance: few; v_gene: TRBV5-4; CDR3nt: TGTGCCAGCAGAGAGAACGAAGGTGAGCAGTTCTTC; CDR3aa: CASRENEGEQFF
d_gene: .; j_gene: TRBJ2-3; abundance: many; v_gene: TRBV28; CDR3nt: TGTGCCAGCAGCTTATACGGAGATACGCAGTATTTT; CDR3aa: CASSLYGDTQYF
d_gene: .; j_gene: TRBJ1-1; abundance: .; v_gene: TRBV5-3; CDR3nt: TGTGCCAGCAGCTTACCACGGCGCACTGAAGCTTTCTTT; CDR3aa: CASSLPRRTEAFF
d_gene: TRBD2; j_gene: TRBJ2-3; abundance: few; v_gene: TRBV7-8; CDR3nt: TGTGCCAGCAGCTTCCAGCGGGGGAAGACAGATACGCAGTATTTT; CDR3aa: CASSFQRGKTDTQYF
d_gene: .; j_gene: TRBJ2-7; abundance: many; v_gene: TRBV4-3; CDR3nt: TGCGCCAGCAGCCAAGGTACAGGGTATCGGGAGCAGTACTTC; CDR3aa: CASSQGTGYREQYF
d_gene: .; j_gene: TRBJ2-7; abundance: many; v_gene: TRBV5-5; CDR3nt: TGTGCCAGCAGCCCGGTGGGGTTCAGCTCCTACGAGCAGTACTTC; CDR3aa: CASSPVGFSSYEQYF
d_gene: .; j_gene: TRBJ2-7; abundance: many; v_gene: TRBV7-9; CDR3nt: TGTGCCAGCAGCGACACAGGGTACTACGAGCAGTACTTC; CDR3aa: CASSDTGYYEQYF
d_gene: .; j_gene: TRBJ1-5; abundance: many; v_gene: TRBV6-6; CDR3nt: TGTGCCAGCAGTTCGTGGGGTAGGGACAATCAGCCCCAGCATTTT; CDR3aa: CASSSWGRDNQPQHF
d_gene: .; j_gene: TRBJ2-3; abundance: .; v_gene: TRBV6-6; CDR3nt: TGTGCCAGCAGTTACTCACCACGGTACGGGGACGCCCCAGATACGCAGTATTTT; CDR3aa: CASSYSPRYGDAPDTQYF